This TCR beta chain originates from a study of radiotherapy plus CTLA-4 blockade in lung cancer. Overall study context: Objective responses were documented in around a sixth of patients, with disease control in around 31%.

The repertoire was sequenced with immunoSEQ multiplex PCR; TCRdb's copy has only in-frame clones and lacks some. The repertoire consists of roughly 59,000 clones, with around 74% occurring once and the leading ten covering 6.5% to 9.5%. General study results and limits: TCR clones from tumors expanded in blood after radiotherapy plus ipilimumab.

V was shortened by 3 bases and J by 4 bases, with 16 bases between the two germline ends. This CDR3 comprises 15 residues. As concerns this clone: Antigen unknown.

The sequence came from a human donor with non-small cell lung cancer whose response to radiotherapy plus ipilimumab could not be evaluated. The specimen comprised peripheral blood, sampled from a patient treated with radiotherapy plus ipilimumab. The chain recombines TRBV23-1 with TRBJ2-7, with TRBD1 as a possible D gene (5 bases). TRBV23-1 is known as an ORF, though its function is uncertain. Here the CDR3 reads CASSHTSRALYEQYF. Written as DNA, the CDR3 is TGCGCCAGCAGTCACACCTCCAGGGCCCTATACGAGCAGTACTTC.